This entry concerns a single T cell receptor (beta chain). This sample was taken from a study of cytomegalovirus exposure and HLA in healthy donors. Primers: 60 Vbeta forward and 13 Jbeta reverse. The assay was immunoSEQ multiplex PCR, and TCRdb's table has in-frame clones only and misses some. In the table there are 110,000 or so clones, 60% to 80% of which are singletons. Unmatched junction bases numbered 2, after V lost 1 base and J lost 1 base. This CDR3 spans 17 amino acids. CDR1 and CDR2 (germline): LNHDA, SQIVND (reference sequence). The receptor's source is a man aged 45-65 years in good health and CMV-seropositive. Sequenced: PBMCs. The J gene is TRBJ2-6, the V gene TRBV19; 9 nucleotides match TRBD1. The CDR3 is CASSIGTGVSGANVLTF. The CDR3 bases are TGTGCCAGTAGTATAGGGACAGGGGTTTCTGGGGCCAACGTCCTGACTTTC. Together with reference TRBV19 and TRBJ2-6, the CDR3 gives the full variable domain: DGGITQSPKYLFRKEGQNVTLSCEQNLNHDAMYWYRQDPGQGLRLIYYSQIVNDFQKGDIAEGYSVSREKKESFPLTVTSAQKNPTAFYLCASSIGTGVSGANVLTFGAGSRLTVL.